The T cell receptor beta chain described here comes from a study of control samples from healthy donors and cancer patients. CDR1 is SGHRS, CDR2 YFSETQ, per germline. The trim removed 0 bases at V and 8 bases at J, leaving 7 bases unmatched. There are 15 residues in the CDR3. Measured with immunoSEQ multiplex PCR; TCRdb has only the in-frame clones, and not every one. Altogether some 150,000 clones are present, around 94% being singletons, with the ten largest covering approximately 15%. The rearrangement joins TRBV5-1 to TRBJ2-1; 8 positions match TRBD2. Specimen: PBMCs. The clonotype was recovered from a man aged 60 to 75 with colorectal cancer. This chain's CDR3 is CASSLDPGGLYEQFF. In DNA form, the CDR3 reads TGCGCCAGCAGCTTGGACCCGGGGGGGCTCTATGAGCAGTTCTTC.